These T cell receptor beta chains were read from a single sample in a study of T-cell reconstitution after alpha-beta-depleted transplantation in children. TCRdb reanalysed the PCR reads using MiXCR and keeps one entry per CDR3 protein. The sample records about 150,000 distinct CDR3 sequences, over 8.5% being singletons. This specimen was PBMCs, taken before TCRalphabeta/CD19-depleted stem cell transplant. These receptors came from a boy younger than 10 with acute myeloid leukemia, due to receive a stem cell transplant. Both conserved end residues are part of each CDR3. A D gene is named only where the DNA matches it firmly. The size field is filled for only some rows; it gives once, few, many or a size class.

V	J	length	size	D	DNA	CDR3
TRBV12-3/TRBV12-4	TRBJ2-1	17	NA	TRBD2	TGTGCCAGCAGCCGTCGAGGTAGCGGGGGCCTTATGGATGAGCAGTTCTTC	CASSRRGSGGLMDEQFF
TRBV7-8	TRBJ2-3	14	many	NA	TGTGCCAGCAGCTTAGGGGGCGGAGGAGATACGCAGTATTTT	CASSLGGGGDTQYF
TRBV28	TRBJ1-5	14	many	NA	TGTGCCAGCAGTCGGACACCCCTAAATCAGCCCCAGCATTTT	CASSRTPLNQPQHF
TRBV10-3	TRBJ2-7	14	many	TRBD1	TGTGCCATCAGTCCGACCGGGACAGCTGACGAGCAGTACTTC	CAISPTGTADEQYF
TRBV2	TRBJ2-3	12	many	NA	TGTGCCAGCAGCGCTACAGGGTGGACGCAGTATTTT	CASSATGWTQYF
TRBV12-3/TRBV12-4	TRBJ2-1	14	many	NA	TGTGCCAGCAGTTTGGGTCGGGGAGACAATGAGCAGTTCTTC	CASSLGRGDNEQFF
TRBV28	TRBJ2-1	14	many	TRBD2	TGTGCCAGCACCAGGAGCGGGGGCTACAATGAGCAGTTCTTC	CASTRSGGYNEQFF
TRBV11-1	TRBJ2-3	14	many	TRBD2	TGTGCCAGCGGCGAGCGGGGTGCGGCAGATACGCAGTATTTT	CASGERGAADTQYF
TRBV4-1	TRBJ2-1	14	many	NA	TGCGCCAGCAGCCCGGAGCGGAAGAACAATGAGCAGTTCTTC	CASSPERKNNEQFF
TRBV11-1	TRBJ2-3	19	many	TRBD2	TGTGCCAGCAGCTTAGCTGCGGGTTTCGGGGGGGCCTGGGCAGATACGCAGTATTTT	CASSLAAGFGGAWADTQYF
TRBV29-1	TRBJ1-1	15	many	NA	TGCAGCGTCAAACACCGACAGTACATGAACACTGAAGCTTTCTTT	CSVKHRQYMNTEAFF
TRBV20-1	TRBJ2-5	15	many	TRBD2	TGCAGTGCTCCCCCCGCAGGGAGGGAGCAAGAGACCCAGTACTTC	CSAPPAGREQETQYF
TRBV27	TRBJ2-7	16	many	TRBD1	TGTGCCAGCAGCCCCGTCGTGCGGACAGGGAGTTACGAGCAGTACTTC	CASSPVVRTGSYEQYF
TRBV2	TRBJ1-2	14	many	NA	TGTGCCAGCAGGGAAACGGGCCGCCGATATGGCTACACCTTC	CASRETGRRYGYTF
TRBV12-3/TRBV12-4	TRBJ2-7	15	many	TRBD1	TGTGCCAGCAGTTCCTCCGGGACAGGGATGGAGGAGCAGTACTTC	CASSSSGTGMEEQYF
TRBV7-9	TRBJ2-1	14	many	NA	TGTGCCAGCAGCTTTCCTAGCGCGGACAATGAGCAGTTCTTC	CASSFPSADNEQFF
TRBV5-4	TRBJ2-1	16	many	NA	TGTGCCAGCAGCTTGGTCGGGCAGGGAAACTACAATGAGCAGTTCTTC	CASSLVGQGNYNEQFF
TRBV20-1	TRBJ2-7	12	many	NA	TGCAGTGCTAACGGGGAATCGTACGAGCAGTACTTC	CSANGESYEQYF
TRBV5-1	TRBJ1-1	15	many	NA	TGCGCCAGCACGGGAGGTACCCTTTTTGGCACTGAAGCTTTCTTT	CASTGGTLFGTEAFF
TRBV6-1	TRBJ1-3	18	many	TRBD1	TGTGCCAGCAGTGCCTCCGGGACAGGGATCGGACTTGGAAACACCATATATTTT	CASSASGTGIGLGNTIYF
TRBV30	TRBJ1-5	17	NA	NA	TGTGCCTGGAGTGCACAGGACAGAGGTTCCACCAATCAGCCCCAGCATTTT	CAWSAQDRGSTNQPQHF
TRBV3-1	TRBJ2-5	18	few	TRBD2	TGTGCCACCAGCCAGACCCTAGCGGGGGGGCGTCAACAAGAGACCCAGTACTTC	CATSQTLAGGRQQETQYF
TRBV29-1	TRBJ2-1	14	few	TRBD1	TGCAGCGTTGAAGACAGGGGGACCTACAATGAGCAGTTCTTC	CSVEDRGTYNEQFF